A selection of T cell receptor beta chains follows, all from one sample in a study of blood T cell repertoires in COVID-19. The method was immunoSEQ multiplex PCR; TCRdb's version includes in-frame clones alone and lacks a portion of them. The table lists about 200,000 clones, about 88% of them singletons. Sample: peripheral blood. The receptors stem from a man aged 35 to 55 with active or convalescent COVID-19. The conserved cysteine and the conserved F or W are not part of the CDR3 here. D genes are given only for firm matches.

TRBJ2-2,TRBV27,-,ASSLSIGTRAGELF
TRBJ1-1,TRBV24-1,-,ATSERMGEAF
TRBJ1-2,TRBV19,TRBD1,ASSAYGTGGYGYT
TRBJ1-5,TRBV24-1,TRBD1,ATSDPGQGGSNQPQH
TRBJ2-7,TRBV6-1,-,ASSDFDNFRNEQY
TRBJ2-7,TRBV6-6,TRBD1,ASRNPGQGVYEQY
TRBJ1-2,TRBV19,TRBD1,ATRQGFGYT
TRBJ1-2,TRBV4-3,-,ASSQSREGSGYT
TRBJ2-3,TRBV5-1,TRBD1,ASSPDRGTDTQY
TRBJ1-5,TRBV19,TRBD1,ASSIWQGARQPQH
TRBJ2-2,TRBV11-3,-,ASSSRNTGELF